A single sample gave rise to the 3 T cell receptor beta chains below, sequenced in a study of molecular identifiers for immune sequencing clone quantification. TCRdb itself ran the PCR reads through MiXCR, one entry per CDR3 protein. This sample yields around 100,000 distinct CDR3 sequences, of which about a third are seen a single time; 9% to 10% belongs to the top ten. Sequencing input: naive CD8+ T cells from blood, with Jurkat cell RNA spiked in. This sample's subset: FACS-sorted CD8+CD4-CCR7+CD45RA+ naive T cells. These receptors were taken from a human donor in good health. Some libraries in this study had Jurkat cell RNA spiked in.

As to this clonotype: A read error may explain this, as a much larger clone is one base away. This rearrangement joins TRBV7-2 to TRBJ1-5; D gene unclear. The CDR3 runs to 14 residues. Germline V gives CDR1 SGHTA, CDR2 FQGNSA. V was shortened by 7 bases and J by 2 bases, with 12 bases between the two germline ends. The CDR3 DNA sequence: TGTGCCAGCACTCTCGATGTGGGCAATCAGCCCCAGCATTTT. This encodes CASTLDVGNQPQHF.

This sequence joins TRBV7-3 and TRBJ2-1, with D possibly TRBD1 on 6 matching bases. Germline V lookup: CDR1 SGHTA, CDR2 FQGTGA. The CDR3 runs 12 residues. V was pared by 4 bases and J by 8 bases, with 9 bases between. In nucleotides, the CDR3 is TGTGCCAGCAGCTCAGGGGTGGATGAGCAGTTCTTC. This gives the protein CASSSGVDEQFF.

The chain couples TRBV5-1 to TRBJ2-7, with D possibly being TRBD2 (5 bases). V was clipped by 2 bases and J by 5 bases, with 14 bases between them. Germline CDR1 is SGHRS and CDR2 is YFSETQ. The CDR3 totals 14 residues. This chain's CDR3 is CASSFSAGGHEQYF. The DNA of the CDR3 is TGCGCCAGCAGCTTTTCCGCGGGCGGCCACGAGCAGTACTTC.